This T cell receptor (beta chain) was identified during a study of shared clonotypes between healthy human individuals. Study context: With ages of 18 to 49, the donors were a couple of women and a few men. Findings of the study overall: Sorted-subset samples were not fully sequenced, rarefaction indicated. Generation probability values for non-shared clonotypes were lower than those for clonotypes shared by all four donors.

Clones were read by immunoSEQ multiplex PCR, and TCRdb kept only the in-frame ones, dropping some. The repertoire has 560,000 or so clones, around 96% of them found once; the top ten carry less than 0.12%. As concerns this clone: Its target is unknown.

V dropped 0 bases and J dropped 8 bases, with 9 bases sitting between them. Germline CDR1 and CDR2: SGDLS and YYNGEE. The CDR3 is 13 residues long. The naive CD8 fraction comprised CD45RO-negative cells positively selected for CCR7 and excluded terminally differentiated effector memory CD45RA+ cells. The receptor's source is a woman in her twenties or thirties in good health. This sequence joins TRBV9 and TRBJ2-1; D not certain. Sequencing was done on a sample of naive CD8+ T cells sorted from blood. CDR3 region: CASSVDQLHEQFF. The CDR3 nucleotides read TGTGCCAGCAGCGTAGATCAGCTCCATGAGCAGTTCTTC.